These 17 T cell receptor beta chains were sequenced from one sample in a study of shared clonotypes between healthy human individuals. Generated by immunoSEQ multiplex PCR, the TCRdb table keeps only in-frame clones and is missing some. This repertoire shows about 320,000 clones, roughly 87% found once; its top ten account for 15% to 20%. The sample consisted of memory CD8+ T cells sorted from blood. Sample subset: CD45RO+ cells pooled with CCR7-negative TemRA cells. The receptors stem from a man younger than 35 in good health.

The V call is TRBV2, the J call TRBJ1-5, with D possibly matching TRBD1 (5 bases). The CDR3 consists of 16 residues. Germline CDR1 is SNHLY and CDR2 is FYNNEI. Trimming took 4 bases from V and 7 from J, leaving 20 bases between them. The CDR3 loop is CASSAGVWRAGQPQHF. CDR3 nucleotide sequence: TGTGCCAGCAGTGCGGGGGTGTGGAGGGCAGGGCAGCCCCAGCATTTT.

This chain joins TRBV28 and TRBJ2-7; 13 bases match TRBD2. Germline V CDR1 and CDR2: MDHEN, SYDVKM. The CDR3 has 14 residues. Trimming removed 5 bases from V and 4 bases from J; junction bases left unmatched: 2. The CDR3 region is CASSMGLAGYEQYF. In nucleotides, the CDR3 is TGTGCCAGCAGTATGGGACTAGCGGGGTACGAGCAGTACTTC.

The chain is built from TRBV6-6 and TRBJ2-2; possible D gene TRBD2, 5 bases. The CDR3 extends over 13 amino acids. Trimming stripped 3 bases from V and 8 bases from J, with 10 bases between. Germline-derived CDR1 and CDR2 are MNHNY and SVGAGI (reference sequence). The CDR3 nucleotides read TGTGCCAGCAGTTATCTAGCCTCTGGGGAGCTGTTTTTT. As protein: CASSYLASGELFF.

J is TRBJ1-1 and V is TRBV13; no clear D gene. V was clipped by 3 bases and J by 0 bases, with 2 bases between them. Germline CDR1 PRHDT, CDR2 FYEKMQ (reference sequence). The CDR3 runs to 12 residues. The CDR3 sequence is CASSFLNTEAFF. CDR3 in DNA: TGTGCCAGCAGCTTTCTGAACACTGAAGCTTTCTTT.

This chain links TRBV2 with TRBJ1-5; D gene ambiguous. Germline CDR1 is SNHLY and CDR2 is FYNNEI. The V end lost 3 bases, the J end lost 0 bases, and 15 bases lay between the germline ends. This CDR3 is built from 17 residues. CDR3 coding DNA: TGTGCCAGCAGTGAGGTTGGCAGAGAGCCTAGCAATCAGCCCCAGCATTTT. Translation gives CASSEVGREPSNQPQHF.

The chain links TRBV30 to TRBJ2-7, with TRBD1 as a possible D gene (6 bases). CDR3 length: 14 amino acids. Trimming stripped 4 bases from V and 0 bases from J, with 13 bases between. Germline-derived CDR1 and CDR2 are GTSNPN and SVGIG (reference sequence). The CDR3 DNA reads TGTGCCTGGACTTCGGACAGTTCCTCCTACGAGCAGTACTTC. Protein sequence: CAWTSDSSSYEQYF.

V usage is TRBV13 and J usage is TRBJ2-5; 7 nucleotides line up with TRBD1. The CDR3 runs to 14 residues. V was pared by 3 bases and J by 8 bases, with 9 bases of the junction left unmatched. Germline loops: CDR1 PRHDT, CDR2 FYEKMQ (reference sequence). For the CDR3, the DNA is TGTGCCAGCAGCTTGAAGGGGGCGGGCGGCACCCAGTACTTC. Residues: CASSLKGAGGTQYF.

The chain joins TRBV27 to TRBJ2-7; D is perhaps TRBD1 (5 bases). The V end was cut by 2 bases, the J end by 4 bases, with 15 bases between. The CDR3 is 15 residues long. Germline V gene sequence: CDR1 MNHEY, CDR2 SMNVEV (reference sequence). CDR3 DNA: TGTGCCAGCAGTTTAAGAGGCGCAGGGTGGTACGAGCAGTACTTC. As protein: CASSLRGAGWYEQYF.

The chain carries TRBV29-1 and TRBJ2-7, with D possibly matching TRBD1 (6 bases). The V end was cut by 1 base, the J end by 8 bases, with 15 bases between. Germline assignment: CDR1 SQVTM and CDR2 ANQGSEA. The CDR3 loop spans 13 amino acids. CDR3 protein: CSVEAGASAQQYF. CDR3 nucleotide sequence: TGCAGCGTTGAAGCAGGGGCTTCGGCTCAGCAGTACTTC.

The rearrangement joins TRBV10-3 to TRBJ1-5; D is unresolved. Germline V gene lookup returns CDR1 ENHRY and CDR2 SYGVKD. There are 14 residues in the CDR3. The germline V and J ends were trimmed by 3 bases and 9 bases, with 15 bases remaining between them. This CDR3 is CAISDQQRESPQHF. The CDR3 DNA sequence: TGTGCCATCAGTGATCAACAGCGGGAGTCGCCCCAGCATTTT.

The rearrangement joins TRBV27 to TRBJ2-1; 10 nucleotides agree with TRBD1. V was pared by 5 bases and J by 6 bases, with 10 bases of the junction left unmatched. The germline CDR1 and CDR2 sequences are MNHEY and SMNVEV (reference sequence). This CDR3 has 16 amino acids. The CDR3 coding sequence is TGTGCCAGCAGTCCGACCGGGACAGGGGTGTTCAATGAGCAGTTCTTC. This sequence encodes CASSPTGTGVFNEQFF.

V and J are TRBV13 and TRBJ2-2, with D possibly being TRBD2 (6 bases). V dropped 3 bases and J dropped 6 bases, with 14 bases sitting between them. This CDR3 is 15 amino acids long. Germline V gene sequence: CDR1 PRHDT, CDR2 FYEKMQ (reference sequence). The CDR3 DNA reads as TGTGCCAGCAGCTTTGGGACTGCCCCACCCGGGGAGCTGTTTTTT. It codes for CASSFGTAPPGELFF.

The chain employs TRBV5-1 and TRBJ1-1; D remains ambiguous. The germline V gene encodes CDR1 SGHRS and CDR2 YFSETQ. The CDR3 totals 14 residues. Trimming shortened V by 0 bases and J by 0 bases, and 6 bases separated the two germline ends. The CDR3 DNA sequence: TGCGCCAGCAGCTTGGGCTGGGTGAACACTGAAGCTTTCTTT. This gives the protein CASSLGWVNTEAFF.

Details on this clone: Compared with germline, one end of the junction differs, possibly owing to a read error. The DNA of the CDR3 is TGTGCCAGCGGTTTTACAGGGATAGGAAACGAGCAGTACTTC. Translation gives CASGFTGIGNEQYF. The chain uses TRBV27 and TRBJ2-7; D is possibly TRBD1 (6 bases). Germline-derived CDR1 and CDR2 are MNHEY and SMNVEV (reference sequence). The CDR3 is made up of 14 amino acids.

This sequence joins TRBV28 and TRBJ2-5; no definite D call. CDR3 length: 11 residues. V was cut by 4 bases and J by 5 bases, with 5 bases left in between. Germline V gives CDR1 MDHEN, CDR2 SYDVKM. DNA for the CDR3: TGTGCCAGCAGTTCATCGGAGACCCAGTACTTC. This translates into CASSSSETQYF.

The V gene is TRBV27, the J gene TRBJ2-7, with unresolved D. CDR1 is MNHEY, CDR2 SMNVEV, per germline (reference sequence). V lost 6 bases to trimming and J lost 5 bases, with 14 bases between them. CDR3 length equals 13 residues. The CDR3: CASSPSGSDEQYF. Here the CDR3 DNA reads TGTGCCAGCAGCCCCTCTGGTTCCGACGAGCAGTACTTC.

This clone is medium-sized in the sample. The gene calls are TRBV5-4 and TRBJ2-5; 9 bases map to TRBD1. J lost 5 bases, V lost 4 bases, and 6 bases had no gene match. The CDR3 spans 14 residues. Germline-derived CDR1 and CDR2 are SGHNT and YYREEE (reference sequence). CDR3 nucleotide sequence: TGTGCCAGCAGCGCGGGACAGGGCGGGGAGACCCAGTACTTC. Translating gives CASSAGQGGETQYF.